Listed here are 20 T cell receptor beta chains from one sample, sequenced in a study of beta chain features in type 1 diabetes. Expressed TCRB transcripts were sequenced after all isolated RNA was converted to cDNA. TCRdb's table, derived via immunoSEQ multiplex PCR, lists solely in-frame clones and lacks some. The repertoire has over 700,000 clones, roughly a sixth of them found once; the top ten carry about 0.02%. Sample: naive CD4+ T cells from blood. The receptors stem from a woman aged 18-29 years in good health.

Only a few counts were recorded for this clone. V is TRBV10-3 and J is TRBJ1-2; 7 bases are shared with TRBD1. Trimming took 4 bases from V and 2 from J; bases not matched to a gene: 4. This CDR3 has 14 amino acids. CDR1 and CDR2 from the germline V gene are ENHRY and SYGVKD. CDR3 sequence reads: CAISGRQGNYGYTF. The CDR3 coding sequence is TGTGCCATCAGTGGAAGACAGGGAAACTATGGCTACACCTTC.

This clone was observed a handful of times. V is TRBV18 and J is TRBJ2-7; D uncertain. Between the trimmed V and J ends, which lost 1 base and 6 bases, there was a span of 19 bases. The CDR3 contains 16 residues. CDR1 is KGHSH, CDR2 LQKENI, per germline. The DNA for the CDR3 is TGTGCCAGCTCACCACGGTGGGGTTCTGCTATGGGCGAGCAGTACTTC. Protein: CASSPRWGSAMGEQYF.

The rearrangement joins TRBV7-9 to TRBJ1-3; no firm D call. Trimming left V 7 bases short and J 3 bases short, with 10 bases between. The germline CDR1 and CDR2 sequences are SEHNR and FQNEAQ (reference sequence). The CDR3 sequence is 13 residues long. The CDR3 spells CASIRFVGNTIYF. The CDR3 nucleotides read TGTGCCAGCATACGGTTCGTTGGAAACACCATATATTTT.

This clone was seen only a few times. This chain uses TRBV7-9 with TRBJ2-5; D might be TRBD1 (5 bases). Per germline, CDR1 SEHNR and CDR2 FQNEAQ (reference sequence). The CDR3 is made up of 14 amino acids. Trimming removed 1 base from V and 4 bases from J, with 10 bases in between. In DNA form, the CDR3 reads TGTGCCAGCAGCTTAGAGGGGTGGGGAGAGACCCAGTACTTC. It specifies CASSLEGWGETQYF.

The V call is TRBV4-1, the J call TRBJ2-5; 14 bases are a match to TRBD2. After removal of 3 bases from V and 7 bases from J, the junction contained 4 bases not matched to a gene. From germline, CDR1 is MGHRA and CDR2 YSYEKL. This CDR3 has 15 amino acids. CDR3 coding DNA: TGCGCCAGCAGCCAGGGACTAGCGGGAGCCGGGACCCAGTACTTC. Translating gives CASSQGLAGAGTQYF.

This chain connects TRBV19 to TRBJ2-1, with D possibly matching TRBD2 (6 bases). The germline gives CDR1 LNHDA, CDR2 SQIVND (reference sequence). Trimming removed 2 bases from V and 8 bases from J, with 16 bases in between. The CDR3 runs 15 residues. The CDR3 reads CASSIRHPGVYEQFF. The DNA for the CDR3 is TGTGCCAGTAGTATAAGGCACCCGGGAGTCTATGAGCAGTTCTTC.

This clone was counted a few times. CDR3 residues: CASRERTDSSYEQYF. The CDR3, as DNA: TGTGCCAGCCGAGAGCGGACAGATAGCTCCTACGAGCAGTACTTC. V is TRBV6-6 and J is TRBJ2-7, with D perhaps TRBD1 (6 bases). The CDR3 contains 15 residues. Trimming stripped 8 bases from V and 0 bases from J, with 17 bases between. CDR1 is MNHNY, CDR2 SVGAGI, per germline (reference sequence).

In its sample, this clone was seen a few times. This chain links TRBV5-4 with TRBJ1-4; no clear D. The CDR3 length is 16 residues. Germline-derived CDR1 and CDR2 are SGHNT and YYREEE (reference sequence). V was pared by 4 bases and J by 0 bases, with 13 bases between. The CDR3 sequence is CASSMTGIATNEKLFF. CDR3 nucleotide sequence: TGTGCCAGCAGCATGACCGGGATTGCAACTAATGAAAAACTGTTTTTT.

The V call is TRBV19, the J call TRBJ2-4; D ambiguous. V shed 4 bases and J shed 7 bases, with 20 bases lying between them. CDR1 is LNHDA and CDR2 is SQIVND in the germline V gene (reference sequence). The CDR3 length is 16 residues. The CDR3 is CASSRLDLSPKNIQYF. In DNA, the CDR3 is TGTGCCAGTAGTAGGCTAGACCTTTCTCCGAAGAACATTCAGTACTTC.

This clone has a handful of counts. One junction end does not reproduce the germline sequence, and a read error may be involved. The V and J genes are TRBV11-2 and TRBJ2-7; D is ambiguous. Germline loops: CDR1 SGHAT, CDR2 FQNNGV. This CDR3 has 15 amino acids. DNA for the CDR3: TGCGCCAGCAGCCAAGAATTCGCGACCACCTACGAGCAGTACTTC. Protein: CASSQEFATTYEQYF.

This chain links TRBV6-1 with TRBJ2-1; 7 nucleotides agree with TRBD2. Germline-derived CDR1 and CDR2 are MNHNS and SASEGT. The trim removed 2 bases at V and 0 bases at J, leaving 10 bases unmatched. The CDR3 contains 18 residues. The CDR3 region has the DNA TGTGCCAGCAGTGAATGGAGGGTGGGGGGGAACTCCTACAATGAGCAGTTCTTC. Amino acid sequence: CASSEWRVGGNSYNEQFF.

This clone was detected a few times. As DNA, the CDR3 is TGCGCCAGCAGCTTCGAGGGGGCAGGATGGACCGGGGAGCTGTTTTTT. Its protein product is CASSFEGAGWTGELFF. This chain joins TRBV5-1 and TRBJ2-2; 7 positions agree with TRBD1. The CDR3 spans 16 residues. With 2 bases clipped from V and 5 bases from J, the junction kept 9 bases outside the gene matches. Per the germline V gene, CDR1 is SGHRS and CDR2 is YFSETQ.

This clone was seen many times. This specimen includes other DNA sequences encoding the same CDR3. The V gene is TRBV10-3, the J gene TRBJ2-1; a possible D gene is TRBD2 (6 bases). From germline, CDR1 is ENHRY and CDR2 SYGVKD. V was cut by 0 bases and J by 0 bases, with 6 bases left in between. The CDR3 is made up of 15 amino acids. CDR3 DNA sequence: TGTGCCATCAGTGAGTCCGGGAGCTCCTACAATGAGCAGTTCTTC. Translating gives CAISESGSSYNEQFF.

This clone was counted only a few times. This chain links TRBV25-1 with TRBJ2-3; 7 nucleotides line up with TRBD2. This CDR3 contains 16 residues. Germline V CDR1 and CDR2: MGHDK, SYGVNS. The ends lost 4 bases at V and 3 bases at J; junction bases unmatched: 10. The CDR3 nucleotides read TGTGCCAGCAGTGCCCCCCACGGTAGCGGGACAGATACGCAGTATTTT. Its protein product is CASSAPHGSGTDTQYF.

J is TRBJ2-7 and V is TRBV5-4; D is perhaps TRBD1 or TRBD2 (5 bases each). The germline CDR1 and CDR2 sequences are SGHNT and YYREEE (reference sequence). V dropped 5 bases and J dropped 2 bases, with 17 bases sitting between them. The CDR3 runs 15 residues. The CDR3 is CASRPGPQITYEQYF. The CDR3 DNA is TGTGCCAGCAGGCCGGGACCCCAGATAACCTACGAGCAGTACTTC. Full variable domain (remainder filled in from reference TRBV5-4 and TRBJ2-7): ETGVTQSPTHLIKTRGQQVTLRCSSQSGHNTVSWYQQALGQGPQFIFQYYREEENGRGNFPPRFSGLQFPNYSSELNVNALELDDSALYLCASRPGPQITYEQYFGPGTRLTVT.

This clone was counted only a few times. V is TRBV15 and J is TRBJ2-7, with 8 bases that match TRBD2. Germline CDR1 and CDR2: LNHNV and YYDKDF (reference sequence). The V gene end was trimmed by 6 bases and the J gene end by 6 bases; junction bases not matched to a gene: 13. The CDR3 totals 15 residues. This CDR3 reads CATRKDGRASLEQYF. The CDR3 DNA follows: TGTGCCACCAGAAAGGACGGGAGGGCCTCTCTCGAGCAGTACTTC.

The chain carries TRBV7-8 and TRBJ1-5; D perhaps matches TRBD1 (6 bases). Germline V gives CDR1 SGHVS, CDR2 FQNEAQ. The CDR3 runs 16 residues. Trimming pared 4 bases from V and 7 bases from J, leaving 20 bases between. DNA for the CDR3: TGTGCCAGCAGCTCAAGGGGGGGCTGGACCTCCCAGCCCCAGCATTTT. Encoded protein: CASSSRGGWTSQPQHF.

The gene calls are TRBV7-9 and TRBJ2-5; possibly TRBD1 for D (6 bases). Germline assignment: CDR1 SEHNR and CDR2 FQNEAQ (reference sequence). Trimming stripped 5 bases from V and 11 bases from J, with 15 bases between. There are 12 residues in the CDR3. CDR3 in DNA: TGTGCCAGCAGCAAAGGGGCAGGGGAGCAGTACTTC. Protein product: CASSKGAGEQYF.

This clone was counted between two and nine times. The rearrangement joins TRBV7-9 to TRBJ2-1; 7 positions match TRBD2. Germline trimming cut 5 bases from V and 4 bases from J; bases unmatched to any gene: 5. This CDR3 comprises 14 residues. The germline gives CDR1 SEHNR, CDR2 FQNEAQ (reference sequence). DNA for the CDR3: TGTGCCAGCAGCCGTCGACTAGCTTACAATGAGCAGTTCTTC. It specifies CASSRRLAYNEQFF.

This clone was recorded at least ten times. The sample carries other DNA sequences with the same CDR3. The chain couples TRBV18 to TRBJ2-5, with D unclear. This CDR3 contains 11 residues. V was trimmed by 2 bases and J by 4 bases, leaving 2 bases between them. Germline CDR1 reads KGHSH; CDR2 reads LQKENI. CDR3 protein: CASSPGETQYF. The CDR3 DNA is TGTGCCAGCTCACCAGGAGAGACCCAGTACTTC.